Detailed here is one TCR beta chain. The target of this receptor is not known. Base qualities are not recorded, but no much larger clone differs from it by a single base. These data originate in a study of blood T cell repertoires in COVID-19 (dated by TCRdb to 2018 to 2021). A note on the overall study: Collaborator samples came from the United States, Italy and Spain and covered acute and convalescent phases of COVID-19. The dataset comprised deeply sampled blood TCRbeta repertoires from subjects exposed to, actively infected with, or recovered from COVID-19. The prospective study material was composed of cDNA or gDNA derived from T cells, B-cell-depleted T cells, or PBMCs. The repertoires were made available in a free public database intended to serve as a resource for research on the immune response to SARS-CoV-2. Samples came from the ongoing ImmuneRACE study (first 160 participants) plus 1,254 subjects from 6 global collaborators. The sample metadata nearly always contained a de-identified subject ID, COVID-19 status, age in years and sex. Where available, HLA class I and class II types were obtained from metadata supplied by the sample provider rather than from assay-based typing. Results the study describes overall, beyond this receptor: How much clinical and demographic metadata was included differed by source and by participant, and the metadata was provided uncurated.

The CDR3, from cysteine to phenylalanine, totals 17 residues. Kept here is only the CDR3 DNA, which spans 51 bases and is read in frame from base 1. The germline V gene provides CDR1 SGHTA and CDR2 FQGNSA. V ends up 0 bases short and J 2 bases short, with an unmatched junction base count of 6. TCRbeta CDR3 regions were amplified from genomic DNA using the immunoSEQ Assay, a bias-controlled multiplex PCR. Turning to the authors' computational methods: Nucleated cell counts per sample were estimated from amplification of reference gene primers within the assay. Sequence reads were collapsed and filtered to measure the absolute abundance of every unique TCRbeta CDR3 rearrangement. For each sample, productive Simpson clonality was calculated as the square root of Simpson's diversity index across productive rearrangements. Drawn from immuneACCESS, this table holds only the in-frame rearrangements with V and J called that TCRdb kept. Clones are partly lost; checked studies trace under half to an unresolved V gene and leave the rest unexplained. V and J calls and clone size follow that table, whereas D and trimming were derived from the DNA. Across this sample there are about 200,000 clones, with roughly 86% seen only once. The ten largest clones capture around 5% of the sample.

Enrolling through a virtual design, the prospective study's participants ranged in age from roughly 18 to 89 years and lived across 20 to 25 United States geographic areas. In the prospective study, participants were assigned to cohorts based on the clinical history participants reported in a screening survey and a study questionnaire. In the prospective study, mobile phlebotomists collected whole blood, serum and a nasopharyngeal or oropharyngeal swab from each participant. Prospective study participants could optionally give additional blood draws and questionnaires over a roughly 2-month period. Before DNA extraction, prospective study blood samples were shipped either frozen or at room temperature.

Sequences were obtained from PBMCs or T cells enriched from blood (not recorded which). Here the chain combines TRBV7-2 and TRBJ2-3; 9 bases in the middle match TRBD2. The TCR originated in a man in his forties or fifties with acute COVID-19. The CDR3 protein sequence reads: CASSLAGLAGITDTQYF. Here is the DNA: TGTGCCAGCAGCTTAGCAGGGCTAGCGGGGATCACAGATACGCAGTATTTT.